Sequencing of this TCR beta chain was carried out in a study of T-cell memory formation after mild COVID-19. The study's findings and limits: CD4+ contracting clones were found mainly in CM and EM, and CD8+ ones in EMRA. Nothing confirmed that second-wave clones peaking on day 37 were specific for SARS-CoV-2. While clones contracting from day 15 to 85 were balanced between CD4 and CD8, later expanders leaned CD4+.

TCR alpha and TCR beta cDNA libraries carrying sample barcodes and UMIs came from 5'RACE with constant-segment primers. TCRdb analysed the 5' RACE reads with MiXCR anew, one entry per CDR3 protein. The sample includes 470,000 or so distinct CDR3 sequences, roughly 18% of them seen just once. On this clonotype: Its antigen is not known.

The ends were cut back, 3 bases at V and 4 bases at J, with 15 bases in the middle. The CDR3 runs 14 residues. Germline CDR1 is DFQATT and CDR2 is SNEGSKA (reference sequence). This chain links TRBV20-1 with TRBJ1-1; D ambiguous. The receptor was derived from a man between 18 and 35 years old who had mild COVID-19 (a few samples of this study predate the infection). Cell type and time point are not known. The specimen sequenced was PBMCs or a T cell subset sorted from them (not recorded which). DNA for the CDR3: TGCAGTGCTAGGCGTCCTGCCGGGAGCACTGAAGCTTTCTTT. Translation: CSARRPAGSTEAFF.